This TCR beta chain was captured by sequencing in a study of cytomegalovirus exposure and HLA in healthy donors. General study points: According to a later analysis, donors in an Asian-associated ancestry cluster reportedly had fewer N-insertions than the roughly 670-donor mean.

13 Jbeta primers and 60 Vbeta primers were used for the PCR. In the authors' workflow: Roughly 10 million shared chains were among roughly 81 million unique TCR beta chains counted in a later analysis. Profiled with immunoSEQ multiplex PCR; TCRdb holds only in-frame clones, not every one. V and J calls plus clone size are reproduced from that table; the DNA served to infer D and trimming. The sample consists of about 200,000 clones, about 86% of them appearing once. As to this clone: Its antigen is currently unknown. At one boundary the junction diverges from the germline segment, which might be a read error. Additional DNA sequences in this sample encode the identical CDR3.

The CDR3 sequence is 13 residues long. The V gene's germline CDR1 is SSHAT and CDR2 FNYEAQ (reference sequence). The TCR sequence derives from a young woman in good health and CMV-seronegative. Sequencing input: PBMCs. The chain joins TRBV7-7 to TRBJ2-7; possible D gene TRBD1, 6 bases. This CDR3 reads CASSLDRSYEQYF. The CDR3 DNA reads as TGTGCTAGCAGCTTAGACAGGTCCTACGAGCAGTACTTC.